The 28 T cell receptor beta chains reported below all come from one sample, sequenced in a study of neurological immune-mediated disorders. TCRdb re-derived calls from the 5' RACE reads in MiXCR, one entry per CDR3 protein. The sample has about 50,000 distinct CDR3 sequences, 16% seen once. Sequencing was carried out using PBMCs. These receptors were taken from a man between 60 and 75 years old in good health.

This clonotype was detected many times. The CDR3 nucleotides read TGTGCCAGCTCGAACAGCGAGGGTGAAAAACTGTTTTTT. Its protein product is CASSNSEGEKLFF. This chain joins TRBV6-5 and TRBJ1-4; no definite D call. CDR3 length: 13 amino acids. Between the trimmed V and J ends, which lost 8 bases and 7 bases, there was a span of 14 bases. The germline gives CDR1 MNHEY, CDR2 SVGAGI.

V usage is TRBV6-1 and J usage is TRBJ2-7; D gene unclear. CDR1 is MNHNS, CDR2 SASEGT, per germline. The CDR3 has 12 residues. The ends were cut back, 2 bases at V and 1 base at J, with 3 bases in the middle. The CDR3 DNA follows: TGTGCCAGCAGTGAACGGTCCTACGAGCAGTACTTC. Translating gives CASSERSYEQYF.

This clonotype appeared many times. The chain combines TRBV5-1 with TRBJ2-7, with 7 bases matching TRBD1. Germline CDR1 reads SGHRS; CDR2 reads YFSETQ. This CDR3 is built from 14 residues. V gave up 0 bases and J gave up 4 bases; unmatched junction bases: 4. CDR3 in DNA: TGCGCCAGCAGCTTGGTAGGGGGCGAATACGAGCAGTACTTC. It yields the protein CASSLVGGEYEQYF.

This clonotype came up many times. The genes are TRBV3-1 and TRBJ2-1; 10 bases map to TRBD2. Unmatched junction bases numbered 7, after V lost 4 bases and J lost 4 bases. CDR3 length: 16 amino acids. Germline values: CDR1 LGHDT, CDR2 YNNKEL (reference sequence). CDR3 sequence: CASSRARLAGYNEQFF. The DNA of the CDR3 is TGTGCCAGCAGCCGGGCTAGACTAGCGGGTTACAATGAGCAGTTCTTC.

Ten or more counts support this clonotype. The rearrangement joins TRBV5-1 to TRBJ2-7; no clear D. The germline CDR1 and CDR2 sequences are SGHRS and YFSETQ. V lost 0 bases and J lost 2, with 12 bases in between. This CDR3 has 15 residues. The CDR3 DNA reads as TGCGCCAGCAGCTTGGCCAGTTCACCTCCCTACGAGCAGTACTTC. Translation: CASSLASSPPYEQYF.

The sample holds many counts of this clonotype. This sequence joins TRBV11-1 and TRBJ2-2; a weak D match, TRBD1 (6 bases). V was clipped by 3 bases and J by 3 bases, with 11 bases between them. Looked up from germline, CDR1 is SGHAT and CDR2 is FQDESV (reference sequence). CDR3 length: 15 amino acids. CDR3 nucleotide sequence: TGTGCCAGCAGCTTTTCCAGGGGTGACACCGGGGAGCTGTTTTTT. It encodes CASSFSRGDTGELFF.

This clonotype was seen repeatedly, ten times or more. This chain connects TRBV7-2 to TRBJ2-5; D remains ambiguous. CDR3 length: 11 amino acids. Germline values: CDR1 SGHTA, CDR2 FQGNSA. Trimming shortened V by 6 bases and J by 2 bases, and 4 bases separated the two germline ends. The CDR3 DNA reads TGTGCCAGCAGTCAACAAGAGACCCAGTACTTC. This codes for CASSQQETQYF.

This clonotype was picked up many times. The chain links TRBV5-5 to TRBJ2-7; the D is unclear. Looked up from germline, CDR1 is SGHKS and CDR2 is YYEKEE (reference sequence). CDR3 length: 14 amino acids. Trimming took off 5 bases at V and 1 base at J, with 13 bases between the two ends. CDR3 region: CASSLGWGSYEQYF. In nucleotides, the CDR3 is TGTGCCAGCAGTCTGGGGTGGGGATCCTACGAGCAGTACTTC.

In this sample, this clonotype turned up many times. The V and J genes are TRBV7-2 and TRBJ1-5; TRBD1 might be the D (6 bases). V gave up 8 bases and J gave up 2 bases, with 16 bases separating them. The germline V gene has CDR1 SGHTA and CDR2 FQGNSA. The CDR3 totals 15 residues. CDR3 sequence reads: CASRRWGLGNQPQHF. Written as DNA, the CDR3 is TGTGCCAGCCGCCGTTGGGGGCTTGGCAATCAGCCCCAGCATTTT.

The table lists this clonotype with many counts. The chain recombines TRBV28 with TRBJ1-5; D is uncertain. This CDR3 has 12 residues. CDR1 and CDR2 from the germline V gene are MDHEN and SYDVKM. The V gene lost 5 bases and the J gene lost 3 bases, with 5 bases spanning the gap. This chain's CDR3 is CASSPPNQPQHF. As DNA, the CDR3 is TGTGCCAGCAGTCCCCCCAATCAGCCCCAGCATTTT.

This clonotype ranks as medium-sized. The J gene is TRBJ1-3, the V gene TRBV6-5; weak D call: TRBD1 (5 bases). This CDR3 spans 15 amino acids. V lost 7 bases, J lost 0 bases, and 13 bases lay in between. CDR1 and CDR2 (germline): MNHEY, SVGAGI. The CDR3 loop reads CASIKDSASGNTIYF. The DNA of the CDR3 is TGTGCCAGCATTAAAGACAGCGCCTCTGGAAACACCATATATTTT.

For this clonotype: It is likely a read error, because the conserved phenylalanine at the end of the CDR3 is missing. This CDR3 reads CASSLGTSPNEQFL. CDR3 bases: TGTGCAAGCAGCTTGGGTACTTCCCCAAATGAGCAGTTCTTA. The chain joins TRBV7-6 to TRBJ2-1; D unclear. The germline gives CDR1 SGHVS, CDR2 FNYEAQ. The CDR3 runs to 14 residues.

The count of this clonotype is one. The chain carries TRBV5-5 and TRBJ2-2; D is ambiguous. CDR1 SGHKS and CDR2 YYEKEE come from the germline V gene (reference sequence). V shed 0 bases and J shed 2 bases, with 8 bases lying between them. The CDR3 contains 15 residues. The CDR3 sequence: CASSLGASNTGELFF. CDR3 in DNA: TGTGCCAGCAGCTTGGGGGCCAGTAACACCGGGGAGCTGTTTTTT.

This clonotype was counted ten times or more. The rearrangement links TRBV5-1 to TRBJ2-7; a possible D gene is TRBD1 (5 bases). CDR1 is SGHRS and CDR2 is YFSETQ in the germline V gene. Deletions cut 0 bases from V and 7 bases from J, with 20 bases between. CDR3 length equals 16 residues. CDR3 sequence reads: CASSLGQSSPLGEQYF. The CDR3 DNA reads as TGCGCCAGCAGCTTGGGACAGTCATCGCCCTTGGGAGAGCAGTACTTC. Together with reference TRBV5-1 and TRBJ2-7, the CDR3 gives the full variable domain: KAGVTQTPRYLIKTRGQQVTLSCSPISGHRSVSWYQQTPGQGLQFLFEYFSETQRNKGNFPGRFSGRQFSNSRSEMNVSTLELGDSALYLCASSLGQSSPLGEQYFGPGTRLTVT.

This clonotype showed up many times. The chain employs TRBV7-6 and TRBJ1-4; tentative D call: TRBD1 (5 bases). The germline V and J ends were trimmed by 3 bases and 4 bases, with 15 bases remaining between them. The CDR3 extends over 16 amino acids. Germline assignment: CDR1 SGHVS and CDR2 FNYEAQ. CDR3 region: CASSFAGTGFNEKLFF. The CDR3 DNA is TGTGCCAGCAGCTTCGCCGGGACGGGTTTTAATGAAAAACTGTTTTTT.

This clonotype was counted ten times or more. The chain is built from TRBV20-1 and TRBJ1-2; D is undetermined. There are 17 residues in the CDR3. CDR1 and CDR2 from the germline V gene are DFQATT and SNEGSKA (reference sequence). Deletions cut 0 bases from V and 3 bases from J, with 20 bases between. The CDR3: CSARDAIQSLAHYGYTF. In nucleotides, the CDR3 is TGCAGTGCTAGAGATGCCATCCAGAGTTTGGCCCACTATGGCTACACCTTC.

This clonotype has ten or more counts. The CDR3 sequence: CASSPSGGRNEQFF. The CDR3 bases are TGCGCCAGCAGCCCTTCGGGAGGGCGGAATGAGCAGTTCTTC. The chain has TRBV5-1 and TRBJ2-1; 8 bases match TRBD2. Germline assignment: CDR1 SGHRS and CDR2 YFSETQ. Trimming took 4 bases from V and 7 from J; bases not matched to a gene: 7. CDR3 size: 14 residues.

The chain recombines TRBV7-2 with TRBJ2-1, with TRBD2 matching 9 bases. The CDR3 covers 14 residues. CDR1 is SGHTA, CDR2 FQGNSA, per germline. J lost 8 bases, V lost 3 bases, and 5 bases had no gene match. The CDR3 here is CASSLLAGRDEQFF. The CDR3 nucleotides are TGTGCCAGCAGCTTGCTAGCGGGACGCGATGAGCAGTTCTTC.

This clonotype was seen many times. The chain joins TRBV12-3 or TRBV12-4 to TRBJ2-4; 9 bases fit TRBD1. The CDR3 sequence is 17 residues long. V lost 6 bases and J lost 0; bases outside the gene matches: 9. CDR3 residues: CASSHYRGRGAKNIQYF. In nucleotides, the CDR3 is TGTGCCAGCAGCCATTACAGGGGGCGCGGAGCCAAAAACATTCAGTACTTC.

This clonotype was detected ten times or more. The V and J genes are TRBV12-3 or TRBV12-4 and TRBJ2-1; 13 bases are a match to TRBD2. Trimming removed 6 bases from V and 6 bases from J; junction bases left unmatched: 5. This CDR3 contains 15 residues. CDR3 sequence: CASSRTSGRVNEQFF. The CDR3 coding sequence is TGTGCCAGCAGCCGTACTAGCGGGAGGGTCAATGAGCAGTTCTTC.

This clonotype has at least ten counts. This rearrangement joins TRBV5-1 to TRBJ2-7, with D perhaps matching TRBD1 (5 bases). Germline lookup yields CDR1 SGHRS and CDR2 YFSETQ. V was pared by 1 base and J by 5 bases, with 13 bases between. The CDR3 spans 14 residues. CDR3 region: CASSLRQGPNEQYF. CDR3 nucleotides: TGCGCCAGCAGCTTGAGGCAGGGCCCAAACGAGCAGTACTTC.

A remark on this clonotype: A much larger clonotype is one base distant, so this may be a read error. V usage is TRBV7-8 and J usage is TRBJ2-7, with TRBD2 matching 9 bases. CDR1 SGHVS and CDR2 FQNEAQ come from the germline V gene. CDR3 length equals 15 residues. CDR3 bases: TGTGCCAGCAGCCCGACTAGCGGATACTCCTACGAGAAGTACTTC. It codes for CASSPTSGYSYEKYF.

This clonotype was seen many times. This chain links TRBV7-9 with TRBJ2-4; TRBD1 might be the D (6 bases). The CDR3 spans 15 residues. Germline loops: CDR1 SEHNR, CDR2 FQNEAQ (reference sequence). V was clipped by 5 bases and J by 9 bases, with 20 bases between them. DNA for the CDR3: TGTGCCAGCAGCCGAGGGGGAACCCAGGGTGTCATTCAGTACTTC. Its translation is CASSRGGTQGVIQYF.

This clonotype has ten or more counts. This sequence joins TRBV7-2 and TRBJ2-7; 9 bases line up with TRBD2. The CDR3 covers 18 residues. Germline-derived CDR1 and CDR2 are SGHTA and FQGNSA. Trimming removed 0 bases from V and 6 bases from J; junction bases left unmatched: 15. In DNA, the CDR3 is TGTGCCAGCAGCTTAGCCCCAGGGGGTAGCGGGAGTACAGGCGAGCAGTACTTC. Translating gives CASSLAPGGSGSTGEQYF.

This clonotype was found many times. This chain links TRBV5-1 with TRBJ1-1; a weak D match, TRBD1 (6 bases). Germline V CDR1 and CDR2: SGHRS, YFSETQ. Trimming removed 4 bases from V and 1 base from J, with 11 bases in between. This CDR3 comprises 14 residues. For the CDR3, the DNA is TGCGCCAGCAGCCGGGGGGGCCAGAACACTGAAGCTTTCTTT. Protein product: CASSRGGQNTEAFF.

Points on this clonotype: A much larger clone sits a single nucleotide away, making a read error possible. V and J are TRBV30 and TRBJ2-7; no reliable D call. The germline V gene encodes CDR1 GTSNPN and CDR2 SVGIG (reference sequence). The CDR3 has 13 residues. In DNA, the CDR3 is TGTACCTGGAGTGTACAAAGGCCCGCCGGGCAGTACTTC. Translation: CTWSVQRPAGQYF.

This clonotype was observed at least ten times. The chain recombines TRBV28 with TRBJ2-3; no firm D call. CDR1 MDHEN and CDR2 SYDVKM come from the germline V gene. The CDR3 runs to 17 residues. V gave up 1 base and J gave up 6 bases, with 20 bases separating them. The CDR3 DNA is TGTGCCAGCAGTTTATCCATGCAGACCCAGGTAAAGGATACGCAGTATTTT. Translation: CASSLSMQTQVKDTQYF.

The chain links TRBV28 to TRBJ2-5, with D possibly TRBD2 on 6 matching bases. The V end lost 6 bases, the J end lost 4 bases, and 24 bases lay between the germline ends. Germline V gene lookup returns CDR1 MDHEN and CDR2 SYDVKM. There are 17 residues in the CDR3. CDR3 sequence: CASRDPLGRWKGETQYF. CDR3 in DNA: TGTGCCAGCAGGGACCCCCTCGGGAGATGGAAGGGAGAGACCCAGTACTTC.